The subject of this entry is one T cell receptor (beta chain). Antigen: not known. The CDR3 is 16 residues long. Germline CDR1 reads SGHDN; CDR2 reads FVKESK. The junction had 8 bases not matched to a gene; V was cut back by 4 bases and J by 0 bases. Clones were sequenced by immunoSEQ multiplex PCR, and TCRdb holds only the in-frame ones, with some missing. The data show around 6,200 clones, more than 65% seen once. The data belong to a study of immune characteristics of hereditary and idiopathic chronic pancreatitis. Findings and caveats of the study: This study excluded chronic pancreatitis caused by alcohol use. Hereditary and idiopathic cases differed in TRBV10, TRBV19, TRBV23 and TRBV5 usage. Versus controls, both chronic pancreatitis groups showed increased diversity and reduced clonality.

The pancreas tissue came from patients undergoing total pancreatectomy with islet autotransplantation. The sequence was collected from a human donor with chronic pancreatitis. Sequenced input: pancreas tissue with hereditary chronic pancreatitis. V and J are TRBV14 and TRBJ1-1; 7 positions agree with TRBD1. CDR3 DNA: TGTGCCAGCAGCCGTCAACGGGACAGCTTGAACACTGAAGCTTTCTTT. It codes for CASSRQRDSLNTEAFF.